These T cell receptor beta chains were read from a single sample in a study of OX40 agonist ivuxolimab in advanced cancers. The method was immunoSEQ multiplex PCR; TCRdb's version includes in-frame clones alone and lacks a portion of them. The sample comprises 65,000 to 85,000 clones, around 85% of which are singletons, and about 0.82% rests with the top ten. Material: CD4+ or CD8+ T cells sorted from blood, obtained in a trial of the OX40 agonist ivuxolimab. These receptors were taken from an adult with an advanced solid tumor such as melanoma, head and neck, liver or kidney cancer. CDR3s include the opening cysteine and the closing phenylalanine or tryptophan. D genes are given only for firm matches. Where a row states a size, it is once, few, many or the class of an expanded clone; other rows omit it.

>TRBV5-8|TRBD2|once|TRBJ2-3
CASSFPSGDADTQYF
TGTGCCAGCAGCTTCCCTAGCGGGGACGCAGATACGCAGTATTTT
>TRBV5-8|NA|once|TRBJ2-7
CASTRWGRAYEQYF
TGTGCCAGCACCCGTTGGGGCAGGGCCTACGAGCAGTACTTC
>TRBV28|NA|NA|TRBJ2-7
CASSKGAYEQYF
TGTGCCAGCTCCAAGGGAGCCTACGAGCAGTACTTC
>TRBV7-8|TRBD2|NA|TRBJ2-4
CASTIGGGAIQYF
TGTGCCAGCACAATAGGCGGGGGGGCCATTCAGTACTTC
>TRBV30|NA|few|TRBJ1-1
CAWMRGDPTEAFF
TGTGCCTGGATGCGAGGGGACCCAACTGAAGCTTTCTTT
>TRBV5-1|TRBD1|once|TRBJ1-2
CASSSNTGTVVYGYTF
TGCGCCAGCAGCTCGAATACCGGGACAGTCGTCTATGGCTACACCTTC
>TRBV29-1|TRBD2|few|TRBJ2-2
CSVRLAGAGELFF
TGCAGCGTACGACTAGCGGGGGCCGGGGAGCTGTTTTTT
>TRBV12-5|NA|NA|TRBJ1-1
CASGEPRTEAFF
TGTGCTAGTGGTGAACCACGGACTGAAGCTTTCTTT
>TRBV5-4|TRBD1|NA|TRBJ1-1
CASSPDRSDTEAFF
TGTGCCAGCAGCCCGGACAGGTCTGACACTGAAGCTTTCTTT
>TRBV6-1|NA|NA|TRBJ2-5
CASRAGLETQYF
TGTGCCAGCAGGGCAGGGTTAGAGACCCAGTACTTC
>TRBV6-5|NA|NA|TRBJ2-7
CASRGRSLSYEQYF
TGTGCCAGCCGGGGGCGCAGCCTCTCCTACGAGCAGTACTTC
>TRBV7-3|NA|once|TRBJ2-1
CASSPRATYRNEQFF
TGTGCCAGCAGCCCAAGGGCCACTTACCGCAATGAGCAGTTCTTC
>TRBV19|NA|NA|TRBJ2-7
CASSPDSVSSYEQYF
TGTGCCAGTAGTCCCGACAGCGTAAGCTCCTACGAGCAGTACTTC
>TRBV5-6|NA|NA|TRBJ2-1
CASSNPVRYNEQFF
TGTGCCAGCAGCAACCCGGTCCGGTACAATGAGCAGTTCTTC
>TRBV6-1|NA|NA|TRBJ1-1
CASSDRGNLNTEAFF
TGTGCCAGCAGTGATAGGGGGAACTTAAACACTGAAGCTTTCTTT
>TRBV5-1|TRBD1|NA|TRBJ1-4
CASSTGAYEKLFF
TGCGCCAGCTCTACAGGGGCTTATGAAAAACTGTTTTTT
>TRBV11-2|NA|once|TRBJ2-2
CASSPYRTEANTGELFF
TGTGCCAGCAGCCCTTATCGGACAGAAGCGAACACCGGGGAGCTGTTTTTT
>TRBV9|NA|NA|TRBJ1-1
CASSVVLNTEAFF
TGTGCCAGCAGCGTAGTATTGAACACTGAAGCTTTCTTT
>TRBV11-3|TRBD1|NA|TRBJ2-3
CASSLLPISPGQGTDTQYF
TGTGCCAGCAGCTTACTCCCGATTTCCCCGGGACAGGGGACAGATACGCAGTATTTT
>TRBV30|NA|NA|TRBJ2-6
CAWGDANVLTF
TGTGCCTGGGGTGACGCCAACGTCCTGACTTTC
>TRBV6-1|NA|NA|TRBJ2-7
CASSDWMGGEQYF
TGTGCCAGCAGTGACTGGATGGGGGGCGAGCAGTACTTC
>TRBV5-1|TRBD1|NA|TRBJ1-1
CASRSQGWDTEAFF
TGCGCCAGCAGATCACAGGGGTGGGACACTGAAGCTTTCTTT
>TRBV28|NA|few|TRBJ1-5
CASIGSSHQPQHF
TGTGCCAGCATCGGGAGTAGTCATCAGCCCCAGCATTTT
>TRBV5-4|NA|NA|TRBJ2-3
CASSPGLGPSLADTQYF
TGTGCCAGCAGCCCTGGACTGGGACCGTCCCTGGCGGATACGCAGTATTTT
>TRBV30|TRBD2|NA|TRBJ2-1
CAWSVREVSNEQFF
TGTGCCTGGAGTGTACGGGAGGTTTCGAATGAGCAGTTCTTC
>TRBV6-5|NA|NA|TRBJ1-3
CASSPRTASGNTIYF
TGTGCCAGCAGCCCCCGGACAGCCTCTGGAAACACCATATATTTT
>TRBV29-1|TRBD1|NA|TRBJ1-2
CSAETGQGAGYTF
TGCAGCGCAGAGACGGGACAGGGGGCGGGCTACACCTTC
>TRBV5-3|TRBD1|NA|TRBJ2-7
CASSPQDRVSSEQYF
TGTGCCAGCAGCCCCCAGGACAGGGTAAGCTCCGAGCAGTACTTC
>TRBV14|NA|NA|TRBJ2-2
CASSQVGTGELFF
TGTGCCAGCAGCCAAGTTGGGACCGGGGAGCTGTTTTTT
>TRBV2|NA|NA|TRBJ1-2
CASKEWPEHNYGYTF
TGTGCCAGCAAAGAGTGGCCAGAGCACAACTATGGCTACACCTTC
>TRBV5-6|NA|NA|TRBJ1-4
CASNKRGRKGAVFF
TGTGCCAGTAATAAACGGGGTAGGAAGGGTGCGGTGTTTTTT
>TRBV7-2|NA|NA|TRBJ2-1
CASSPQGYNEQFF
TGTGCCAGCAGCCCACAGGGCTACAATGAGCAGTTCTTC
>TRBV4-3|NA|NA|TRBJ1-2
CASSQAGGGYGYTF
TGCGCCAGCAGCCAAGCCGGAGGGGGCTATGGCTACACCTTC
>TRBV18|NA|NA|TRBJ2-7
CASSPDAATYEQYF
TGTGCCAGCTCACCTGACGCGGCCACCTACGAGCAGTACTTC
>TRBV15|TRBD2|NA|TRBJ2-2
CATSRDLAGAAGELFF
TGTGCCACCAGCAGAGATCTAGCGGGGGCGGCCGGGGAGCTGTTTTTT
>TRBV2|NA|NA|TRBJ1-1
CARLVATEAFF
TGTGCCAGATTGGTCGCCACTGAAGCTTTCTTT
>TRBV11-3|NA|NA|TRBJ2-6
CASSPPRGFGSGANVLTF
TGTGCCAGCAGCCCCCCCCGCGGGTTTGGCTCTGGGGCCAACGTCCTGACTTTC